Listed here are 27 T cell receptor beta chains from one sample, sequenced in a study of blood T cell repertoires in COVID-19. Profiled with immunoSEQ multiplex PCR; TCRdb holds only in-frame clones, not every one. The sample carries 200,000 to 250,000 clones, about 90% recorded once. The sequenced material came from PBMCs or T cells enriched from blood (not recorded which). These receptors all come from a man younger than 40 who had recovered from COVID-19.

V is TRBV5-1 and J is TRBJ2-1; 8 bases line up with TRBD1. Germline CDR1 SGHRS, CDR2 YFSETQ. The V segment lost 5 bases and the J segment 9 bases; nucleotides outside the gene matches: 19. The CDR3 has 17 amino acids. The CDR3, as DNA: TGCGCCAGCAGATCCAGACAGGGGTTTGGTTCCAGGGGTGAGCAGTTCTTC. It specifies CASRSRQGFGSRGEQFF.

V and J are TRBV5-8 and TRBJ1-5; 7 bases map to TRBD1. Trimming cost V 4 bases and J 1 base; bases outside gene matches: 17. CDR1 and CDR2 (germline): SGHTS, YDEGEE. This CDR3 is 19 amino acids long. The CDR3 sequence: CASSSRQGWSEGSNQPQHF. CDR3 DNA sequence: TGTGCCAGCAGCAGCCGACAGGGATGGTCGGAGGGGAGCAATCAGCCCCAGCATTTT.

V is TRBV18 and J is TRBJ1-6, with a weak D call TRBD1 (5 bases). Germline assignment: CDR1 KGHSH and CDR2 LQKENI. The germline V and J ends were trimmed by 2 bases and 10 bases, with 15 bases remaining between them. The CDR3 is made up of 15 amino acids. The CDR3 bases are TGTGCCAGCTCACCAGGGCCCAGGGTGGACTCACCCCTCCACTTT. Its translation is CASSPGPRVDSPLHF.

This chain joins TRBV19 and TRBJ1-5; D is undetermined. The CDR3 runs 14 residues. Deletions cut 5 bases from V and 2 bases from J, with 10 bases between. Per germline, CDR1 LNHDA and CDR2 SQIVND (reference sequence). The CDR3 region is CASSLEGGNQPQHF. The CDR3 DNA is TGTGCCAGTAGTCTTGAGGGAGGCAATCAGCCCCAGCATTTT.

The CDR3 coding sequence is TGTGCCAGCTCACCAGCGGGCACAGATACGCAGTATTTT. Translating it yields CASSPAGTDTQYF. The chain is built from TRBV18 and TRBJ2-3, with D hard to call. The CDR3 contains 13 residues. V lost 2 bases to trimming and J lost 1 base, with 4 bases between them. Germline V lookup: CDR1 KGHSH, CDR2 LQKENI.

To note about this clone: At one of its ends the junction is not consistent with the germline gene, which may arise from a read error. The chain links TRBV6-6 to TRBJ1-1; TRBD1 matches 9 bases. The germline V gene has CDR1 MNHNY and CDR2 SVGAGI (reference sequence). The CDR3 runs to 15 residues. The CDR3 region has the DNA TGTGCCAGCAGTCGAATCGGACAGGGGAACGCTGAAGCTTTCTTT. The encoded protein is CASSRIGQGNAEAFF.

V gene TRBV5-1 combines with J gene TRBJ2-3; the D gene is possibly TRBD1 (6 bases). Germline CDR1 reads SGHRS; CDR2 reads YFSETQ. This CDR3 spans 14 amino acids. V gave up 4 bases and J gave up 1 base, with 10 bases separating them. The CDR3 spells CASSQGHGTDTQYF. The CDR3 DNA reads as TGCGCCAGCAGCCAGGGACATGGCACAGATACGCAGTATTTT.

The chain has TRBV28 and TRBJ1-1, with D unresolved. Germline CDR1 is MDHEN and CDR2 is SYDVKM. This CDR3 comprises 14 residues. Trimming removed 3 bases at V and 0 bases at J, with 8 bases between. Here the CDR3 reads CASSFGLMNTEAFF. CDR3 nucleotide sequence: TGTGCCAGCAGTTTTGGGCTCATGAACACTGAAGCTTTCTTT.

The rearrangement uses TRBV2 and TRBJ2-1; D not certain. The germline V and J ends were trimmed by 6 bases and 15 bases, with 15 bases remaining between them. The length of the CDR3 is 11 residues. Germline CDR1 SNHLY, CDR2 FYNNEI. The CDR3 coding sequence is TGTGCCAGCAGCGCTACCTCACCCGGGTTCTTC. Translating gives CASSATSPGFF.

V gene TRBV30 combines with J gene TRBJ2-7; weak D call: TRBD1 (6 bases). Trimming took off 4 bases at V and 5 bases at J, with 24 bases between the two ends. There are 16 residues in the CDR3. Germline CDR1 is GTSNPN and CDR2 is SVGIG (reference sequence). The CDR3 nucleotides are TGTGCCTGGACTCGAGATAAAATGGGCAGGGGACACGAGCAGTACTTC. Protein product: CAWTRDKMGRGHEQYF.

This chain uses TRBV3-1 (or the pseudogene TRBV3-2) with TRBJ2-1, with D possibly being TRBD2 (6 bases). Per germline, CDR1 LGHDT and CDR2 YNNKEL (reference sequence). The CDR3 contains 17 residues. V shed 3 bases and J shed 2 bases, with 17 bases lying between them. CDR3 region: CASSQVIPSAAYNEQFF. The CDR3 DNA reads as TGTGCCAGCAGCCAGGTAATCCCTAGCGCCGCCTACAATGAGCAGTTCTTC.

This clone was detected ten times or more. The chain couples TRBV5-1 to TRBJ2-3; D may be TRBD2 (6 bases). CDR1 SGHRS and CDR2 YFSETQ come from the germline V gene. The CDR3 is 16 amino acids. The V gene lost 0 bases and the J gene lost 8 bases, with 19 bases spanning the gap. CDR3 region: CASSLVSSGETGTQYF. The CDR3 nucleotides are TGCGCCAGCAGCTTGGTATCGTCGGGAGAGACGGGTACGCAGTATTTT.

This clone has more than one count but fewer than ten. The chain links TRBV2 to TRBJ2-2, with D maybe TRBD1 (6 bases). V lost 6 bases and J 6 bases, leaving 14 bases between the germline ends. The CDR3 loop spans 14 amino acids. Germline V gene data show CDR1 as SNHLY and CDR2 as FYNNEI. CDR3 in amino acids: CASRGQSGAGELFF. As DNA, the CDR3 is TGTGCCAGCAGAGGACAATCAGGGGCCGGGGAGCTGTTTTTT.

This chain connects TRBV3-1 (or the pseudogene TRBV3-2) to TRBJ1-6; D remains ambiguous. CDR3 length: 13 residues. V was shortened by 4 bases and J by 7 bases, with 8 bases between the two germline ends. Germline V gene lookup returns CDR1 LGHDT and CDR2 YNNKEL (reference sequence). The CDR3 sequence is CASSPSGNSPLHF. For the CDR3, the DNA is TGTGCCAGCAGCCCTTCGGGGAATTCACCCCTCCACTTT.

The CDR3 spells CASSKRSRRGGGELFF. The CDR3 coding sequence is TGTGCCAGCAGCAAAAGAAGTAGAAGGGGCGGAGGGGAGCTGTTTTTT. The J gene is TRBJ2-2, the V gene TRBV21-1; the DNA was not used to check the table's D call, TRBD1. TRBV21-1 is reported as a pseudogene. There are 16 residues in the CDR3.

The rearrangement joins TRBV6-1 to TRBJ2-7, with D perhaps TRBD2 (6 bases). CDR3 size: 16 residues. CDR1 and CDR2 (germline): MNHNS, SASEGT. Trimming left V 2 bases short and J 2 bases short, with 16 bases between. This chain's CDR3 is CASSERLAAFAYEQYF. DNA for the CDR3: TGTGCCAGCAGTGAAAGGTTAGCGGCATTCGCCTACGAGCAGTACTTC.

This rearrangement joins TRBV7-7 to TRBJ2-5, with TRBD2 matching over 12 bases. Germline V gives CDR1 SSHAT, CDR2 FNYEAQ (reference sequence). The CDR3 is 14 amino acids. CDR3 sequence reads: CASSPTSGGQTQYF. The CDR3 DNA reads as TGTGCTAGCTCCCCGACTAGCGGGGGCCAGACCCAGTACTTC.

The gene calls are TRBV7-2 and TRBJ2-5, with 7 bases aligning to TRBD2. With 5 bases clipped from V and 3 bases from J, the junction kept 6 bases outside the gene matches. Germline values: CDR1 SGHTA, CDR2 FQGNSA. This CDR3 region has 14 residues. The CDR3 region has the DNA TGTGCCAGCAGCCCAGGGACTAAAAAAGAGACCCAGTACTTC. Translating gives CASSPGTKKETQYF.

This clone was detected only once. This chain joins TRBV18 and TRBJ2-3, with 11 bases that match TRBD1. The CDR3 has 17 amino acids. V trimming: 3 bases; J trimming: 5 bases; junction bases outside the gene matches: 10. In germline, CDR1 is KGHSH, CDR2 LQKENI. Written as DNA, the CDR3 is TGTGCCAGCTCACCGATTACTCGGGACAGGGGGGAAGATACGCAGTATTTT. It is translated as CASSPITRDRGEDTQYF. Supplemented by reference TRBV18 and TRBJ2-3, the full variable domain reads NAGVMQNPRHLVRRRGQEARLRCSPMKGHSHVYWYRQLPEEGLKFMVYLQKENIIDESGMPKERFSAEFPKEGPSILRIQQVVRGDSAAYFCASSPITRDRGEDTQYFGPGTRLTVL.

This clone was seen just once. The CDR3 bases are TGTGCCAGCAGCCAACAGGGTATTAGAGAAGAGACCCAGTACTTC. Translation: CASSQQGIREETQYF. The chain couples TRBV6-2 or TRBV6-3 to TRBJ2-5; weak D call: TRBD1 (6 bases). CDR1 is MNHEY and CDR2 is SVGEGT in the germline V gene. The V and J ends lost 6 bases and 3 bases respectively, with 17 bases between them. This CDR3 is built from 15 residues.

The chain joins TRBV5-4 to TRBJ2-7; possibly TRBD2 for D (5 bases). Trimming cost V 4 bases and J 4 bases, with 21 bases left between them. CDR1 and CDR2 (germline): SGHNT, YYREEE (reference sequence). The CDR3 sequence is 16 residues long. CDR3 DNA sequence: TGTGCCAGCAGCAGGGAAACTAGTACCCGTTCGTACGAGCAGTACTTC. This encodes CASSRETSTRSYEQYF. The full variable domain, in which reference TRBV5-4 and TRBJ2-7 provide the parts outside the CDR3, is ETGVTQSPTHLIKTRGQQVTLRCSSQSGHNTVSWYQQALGQGPQFIFQYYREEENGRGNFPPRFSGLQFPNYSSELNVNALELDDSALYLCASSRETSTRSYEQYFGPGTRLTVT.

This clone was counted once. The genes are TRBV10-3 and TRBJ2-3; 7 nucleotides align to TRBD1. The germline V gene encodes CDR1 ENHRY and CDR2 SYGVKD. V lost 9 bases, J lost 4 bases, and 10 bases stayed unmatched. The CDR3 is 14 residues long. CDR3 nucleotide sequence: TGTGCCATGGCGAGGCAGGGGGTGGCAGATACGCAGTATTTT. Translation: CAMARQGVADTQYF.

The chain recombines TRBV7-9 with TRBJ1-4; D is unresolved. This CDR3 comprises 16 residues. The V end was cut by 5 bases, the J end by 8 bases, with 21 bases between. Germline CDR1 SEHNR, CDR2 FQNEAQ (reference sequence). The DNA for the CDR3 is TGTGCCAGCAGCCCGCGCGAGGGTGCGGGATGGGAAAAACTGTTTTTT. It translates to CASSPREGAGWEKLFF.

The rearrangement joins TRBV11-1 to TRBJ2-1, with D possibly being TRBD1 (6 bases). There are 16 residues in the CDR3. Germline CDR1 reads SGHAT; CDR2 reads FQDESV (reference sequence). The V gene lost 0 bases and the J gene lost 4 bases, with 13 bases spanning the gap. The CDR3: CASSLAAGQGYNEQFF. CDR3 DNA sequence: TGTGCCAGCAGCTTAGCCGCCGGGCAGGGGTACAATGAGCAGTTCTTC.

The chain has TRBV6-2 or TRBV6-3 and TRBJ2-7; a weak D match, TRBD1 (6 bases). Trimming removed 2 bases from V and 6 bases from J, with 14 bases in between. Per germline, CDR1 MNHEY and CDR2 SVGEGT. This CDR3 comprises 14 residues. In DNA form, the CDR3 reads TGTGCCAGCAGTTACACAGGGACCTCGGGCGAGCAGTACTTC. Translating gives CASSYTGTSGEQYF.

The chain recombines TRBV13 with TRBJ1-2, with D maybe TRBD1 (6 bases). The CDR3 sequence is 13 residues long. With 3 bases removed from V and 8 bases from J, the gap between germline ends came to 13 bases. The germline CDR1 and CDR2 sequences are PRHDT and FYEKMQ (reference sequence). In DNA, the CDR3 is TGTGCCAGCAGCTTGCAGGGGTTGGGGGGCTACACCTTC. This sequence encodes CASSLQGLGGYTF.

This rearrangement joins TRBV11-3 to TRBJ2-7; 7 bases match TRBD1. There are 13 residues in the CDR3. Germline V CDR1 and CDR2: SGHNT, YENEEA. Trimming cost V 5 bases and J 1 base; bases outside gene matches: 2. This CDR3 reads CASSLQGSYEQYF. The DNA for the CDR3 is TGTGCCAGCAGCCTACAGGGGTCCTACGAGCAGTACTTC.